This T cell receptor (beta chain) was captured in a study of blood T cell repertoires in COVID-19. The wider study: COVID-19 samples from acute and convalescent phases originated in the United States, Italy and Spain. Sources were T cells, B-cell-depleted T cells, or PBMCs; the material itself was cDNA or gDNA.

This clone was observed once. In germline, CDR1 is LGHDT, CDR2 YNNKEL (reference sequence). CDR3 size: 18 residues. J was trimmed by 6 bases and V by 1 base; bases with no gene match: 17. Authors' analysis steps: Nucleated cell counts were estimated from reference gene primer amplification. Repertoires were generated with immunoSEQ multiplex PCR, while TCRdb's copy carries only in-frame clones and drops some. V and J calls and clone size come straight from that table; D and trimming were deduced from the DNA. The table lists 99,000 or so clones, around 90% of them singletons, with 5% to 6.5% in the top ten.

The chain joins TRBV3-1 (or the pseudogene TRBV3-2) to TRBJ1-2; 7 bases fit TRBD1. This clonotype was sampled from a human donor in a cohort sampled during active COVID-19. The source material was peripheral blood. This chain's CDR3 is CASSQGYQLEGARNGYTF. In DNA form, the CDR3 reads TGTGCCAGCAGCCAAGGATATCAGCTTGAGGGGGCGCGGAATGGCTACACCTTC.